This TCR beta chain stems from a study of CD8 T cells in ankylosing spondylitis. This clonotype was seen repeatedly, ten times or more. TCRdb fed the 5' RACE reads into MiXCR, producing one record per CDR3 protein. The data contain fewer than 200,000 distinct CDR3 sequences, approximately 9.9% of them singletons. The germline V and J ends were trimmed by 4 bases and 6 bases, with 13 bases remaining between them. The germline V gene encodes CDR1 LGHNA and CDR2 YSLEER. The CDR3 has 14 amino acids. The clonotype originates from a female donor with ankylosing spondylitis or in good health (not recorded which). The J gene is TRBJ2-1, the V gene TRBV4-3; D gene uncertain. Sample: blood, either unsorted or a sorted T cell fraction (not recorded which). The CDR3 reads CASSRTASPNEQFF. CDR3 nucleotides: TGCGCCAGCAGCCGCACAGCCAGTCCCAATGAGCAGTTCTTC.